Presented here are 24 T cell receptor beta chains from one specimen sequenced in a study of response to subunit inactivated influenza vaccine. TCRdb itself ran the RT-PCR reads through MiXCR, one entry per CDR3 protein. Here the sample spans about 520,000 distinct CDR3 sequences, 7.2% being singletons. The sequencing here drew on PBMCs from blood, taken approximately 25 months after vaccination. The receptors originated from a man aged 45 to 75 who received an inactivated influenza vaccine.

This clonotype was picked up a small number of times. This rearrangement joins TRBV9 to TRBJ2-1; 8 bases align to TRBD1. The V gene's germline CDR1 is SGDLS and CDR2 YYNGEE. V lost 6 bases to trimming and J lost 9 bases; unmatched junction nucleotides: 17. The CDR3 has 16 residues. CDR3: CASTYGPTGGHGEQFF. The CDR3 region has the DNA TGTGCCAGCACCTATGGCCCCACAGGGGGTCACGGTGAGCAGTTCTTC.

In this sample, this clonotype turned up a few times. CDR3 in amino acids: CAWSLRTAKNSPLHF. The CDR3 region has the DNA TGTGCCTGGAGTCTGCGGACAGCGAAGAATTCACCCCTCCACTTT. The V gene is TRBV30, the J gene TRBJ1-6, with D possibly TRBD1 on 6 matching bases. The CDR3 consists of 15 residues. Trimming cost V 2 bases and J 7 bases, with 15 bases left between them. The V gene's germline CDR1 is GTSNPN and CDR2 SVGIG (reference sequence).

CDR3 DNA sequence: TGTGCCAGCAGTTTAGGGCAGGCGTCCACGCAGACCCAGTACTTC. This encodes CASSLGQASTQTQYF. The V gene is TRBV12-3 or TRBV12-4, the J gene TRBJ2-5; D unclear. V lost 1 base, J lost 6 bases, and 15 bases lay in between. The CDR3 totals 15 residues.

This clonotype was found many times. The chain is built from TRBV4-1 and TRBJ2-2; D uncertain. Trimming shortened V by 0 bases and J by 0 bases, and 8 bases separated the two germline ends. The germline CDR1 and CDR2 sequences are MGHRA and YSYEKL. This CDR3 is 16 amino acids long. The CDR3 DNA reads as TGCGCCAGCAGCCAAGATCGGGCCGCGAACACCGGGGAGCTGTTTTTT. Protein: CASSQDRAANTGELFF.

The chain is built from TRBV28 and TRBJ2-7, with 10 bases identical to TRBD1. The CDR3 is 15 amino acids. Trimming at V came to 5 bases and at J to 7 bases, leaving 11 bases not matched to a gene. Germline-derived CDR1 and CDR2 are MDHEN and SYDVKM. CDR3 in amino acids: CASSVKGQGGLEQYF. CDR3 nucleotide sequence: TGTGCCAGCAGTGTAAAAGGACAGGGGGGCCTGGAGCAGTACTTC.

This clonotype has at least ten counts. Written as DNA, the CDR3 is TGTGCCAGCAGTTCGGGACATCGGGCGGTCTACGAGCAGTACTTC. It is translated as CASSSGHRAVYEQYF. The chain joins TRBV27 to TRBJ2-7; possibly TRBD1 for D (6 bases). The V gene's germline CDR1 is MNHEY and CDR2 SMNVEV (reference sequence). The CDR3 contains 15 residues. V lost 4 bases, J lost 3 bases, and 16 bases lay in between.

The rearrangement uses TRBV24-1 and TRBJ2-3; D is ambiguous. V dropped 7 bases and J dropped 9 bases, with 13 bases sitting between them. The CDR3 spans 12 residues. Germline CDR1 and CDR2: KGHDR and SFDVKD. The CDR3 sequence: CATSLMGLTQYF. The DNA of the CDR3 is TGTGCCACCAGCCTGATGGGGTTGACGCAGTATTTT.

Details on this clonotype: Here the CDR3 omits its conserved ending phenylalanine or tryptophan, so a read error is the likely source. The rearrangement joins TRBV6-1 to TRBJ1-1, with D possibly matching TRBD1 (6 bases). The V gene's germline CDR1 is MNHNS and CDR2 SASEGT. V lost 6 bases and J 1 base, leaving 9 bases between the germline ends. This CDR3 comprises 13 residues. The CDR3, as DNA: TGTGCCAGCAGAAAGACAGGGAACACTGAAGCTTTCCTT. This encodes CASRKTGNTEAFL.

J is TRBJ1-6 and V is TRBV3-1; D not resolved. Germline V gene data show CDR1 as LGHDT and CDR2 as YNNKEL (reference sequence). The CDR3 is made up of 16 amino acids. The germline V and J ends were trimmed by 4 bases and 5 bases, with 15 bases remaining between them. The CDR3 is CASSRSAGIDNSPLHF. CDR3 bases: TGTGCCAGCAGCCGTTCCGCGGGGATCGATAATTCACCCCTCCACTTT.

This clonotype was seen at least ten times. This chain connects TRBV6-2 or TRBV6-3 to TRBJ2-5, with TRBD2 matching over 10 bases. V gave up 5 bases and J gave up 5 bases; unmatched junction bases: 11. The CDR3 spans 16 residues. The germline gives CDR1 MNHEY, CDR2 SVGEGT. The CDR3 here is CASSTPSGGASETQYF. The CDR3 region has the DNA TGTGCCAGCAGTACCCCGAGCGGGGGGGCTAGTGAGACCCAGTACTTC.

This clonotype occurred a few times. CDR3 DNA sequence: TGCGCCAGCAGCCCCCTGGGACAGGGACAAGAGACCCAGTACTTC. Translated, it gives CASSPLGQGQETQYF. This rearrangement joins TRBV5-1 to TRBJ2-5; TRBD1 matches at 9 bases. This CDR3 contains 15 residues. V lost 4 bases and J lost 2; bases outside the gene matches: 6. Germline loops: CDR1 SGHRS, CDR2 YFSETQ.

Only a few counts were recorded for this clonotype. CDR3 region: CASSLLGLAGADTQYF. The CDR3 DNA reads TGTGCCAGCAGTCTCTTGGGACTAGCGGGAGCAGATACGCAGTATTTT. The chain has TRBV6-1 and TRBJ2-3; 14 bases map to TRBD2. The V segment lost 5 bases and the J segment 4 bases; nucleotides outside the gene matches: 5. The germline V gene has CDR1 MNHNS and CDR2 SASEGT. The CDR3 sequence is 16 residues long.

Ten or more counts support this clonotype. The chain couples TRBV11-2 to TRBJ2-3; D gene uncertain. Germline V CDR1 and CDR2: SGHAT, FQNNGV. This CDR3 spans 11 amino acids. V gave up 6 bases and J gave up 2 bases, with 3 bases separating them. CDR3 sequence reads: CASRITDTQYF. The CDR3 bases are TGTGCCAGCAGGATCACAGATACGCAGTATTTT.

This clonotype was counted between two and nine times. CDR3 protein: CSARDSRRGGTEQFF. DNA for the CDR3: TGCAGTGCTAGAGATTCTAGGCGGGGGGGCACTGAGCAGTTCTTC. The chain links TRBV20-1 to TRBJ2-1; TRBD2 agrees at 9 bases. This CDR3 spans 15 amino acids. With 0 bases clipped from V and 9 bases from J, the junction kept 9 bases outside the gene matches. The V gene's germline CDR1 is DFQATT and CDR2 SNEGSKA (reference sequence).

This clonotype was counted between two and nine times. The genes are TRBV9 and TRBJ2-7; TRBD2 agrees at 7 bases. Germline values: CDR1 SGDLS, CDR2 YYNGEE. The CDR3 covers 16 residues. J was trimmed by 2 bases and V by 0 bases; bases with no gene match: 8. The CDR3 is CASSVAGLAETYEQYF. The CDR3, as DNA: TGTGCCAGCAGCGTAGCAGGGCTAGCGGAGACCTACGAGCAGTACTTC.

This rearrangement joins TRBV6-5 to TRBJ2-1; 11 bases agree with TRBD2. The CDR3 length is 18 residues. J gave up 1 base and V 2 bases, and 7 bases lay outside the gene matches. Germline CDR1 and CDR2: MNHEY and SVGAGI. CDR3 loop: CASSYRSSGRTSYNEQFF. The CDR3 DNA reads as TGTGCCAGCAGTTACAGGTCTAGCGGGAGGACATCCTACAATGAGCAGTTCTTC.

A few counts support this clonotype. J is TRBJ2-1 and V is TRBV20-1; TRBD2 aligns across 8 bases. Germline values: CDR1 DFQATT, CDR2 SNEGSKA (reference sequence). The CDR3 is made up of 15 amino acids. V shed 1 base and J 6 bases; nucleotides not matched to a gene: 8. CDR3 bases: TGCAGTGCTAGAGGGACGGGGGGGGCCCGCAATGAGCAGTTCTTC. Translating it yields CSARGTGGARNEQFF.

This chain links TRBV12-3 or TRBV12-4 with TRBJ2-7; D tentatively reads TRBD1 or TRBD2 (5 bases each). Deletions cut 8 bases from V and 2 bases from J, with 13 bases between. This CDR3 has 13 residues. Written as DNA, the CDR3 is TGTGCCAGCGCGTCAGGGAGACCCTACGAGCAGTACTTC. It is translated as CASASGRPYEQYF.

The chain employs TRBV6-2 or TRBV6-3 and TRBJ2-2; TRBD2 might be the D (6 bases). The CDR3 is 13 residues long. CDR1 is MNHEY, CDR2 SVGEGT, per germline. V was pared by 7 bases and J by 6 bases, with 12 bases between. CDR3: CASKIGGAGELFF. In nucleotides, the CDR3 is TGTGCCAGCAAGATCGGAGGGGCCGGGGAGCTGTTTTTT.

This chain links TRBV3-1 with TRBJ2-1; D might be TRBD1 or TRBD2, each matching 5 bases. The CDR3 sequence is 16 residues long. Germline V gives CDR1 LGHDT, CDR2 YNNKEL (reference sequence). With 0 bases removed from V and 4 bases from J, the gap between germline ends came to 13 bases. As DNA, the CDR3 is TGTGCCAGCAGCCAAGATTGGGGACGGATGTACAATGAGCAGTTCTTC. Protein: CASSQDWGRMYNEQFF.

This chain joins TRBV6-2 or TRBV6-3 and TRBJ1-4, with 7 nucleotides matching TRBD1. CDR1 is MNHEY and CDR2 is SVGEGT in the germline V gene. This CDR3 has 14 amino acids. V was pared by 6 bases and J by 10 bases, with 11 bases of the junction left unmatched. The CDR3 DNA follows: TGTGCCAGCAGCCAGTCGACAGGGCAAGGAAAACTGTTTTTT. Protein sequence: CASSQSTGQGKLFF.

The V call is TRBV3-1, the J call TRBJ2-1; D may be TRBD2 (5 bases). This CDR3 has 18 residues. Trimming pared 0 bases from V and 3 bases from J, leaving 18 bases between. The germline gives CDR1 LGHDT, CDR2 YNNKEL (reference sequence). CDR3 in amino acids: CASSQEVLLAWGYNEQFF. In DNA, the CDR3 is TGTGCCAGCAGCCAAGAGGTTCTCTTAGCGTGGGGCTACAATGAGCAGTTCTTC.

The chain links TRBV6-5 to TRBJ2-7; 7 nucleotides align to TRBD2. The CDR3 totals 15 residues. Per germline, CDR1 MNHEY and CDR2 SVGAGI. V was pared by 2 bases and J by 0 bases, with 4 bases of the junction left unmatched. CDR3 DNA: TGTGCCAGCAGTTACGTCGGGGAGGGCTCCTACGAGCAGTACTTC. Translating it yields CASSYVGEGSYEQYF.

This clonotype was recorded only once. The V gene is TRBV20-1, the J gene TRBJ2-2; 11 bases match TRBD2. J lost 6 bases, V lost 6 bases, and 3 bases had no gene match. The CDR3 has 13 amino acids. The V gene's germline CDR1 is DFQATT and CDR2 SNEGSKA (reference sequence). The CDR3 loop is CSARLAGSGELFF. In DNA form, the CDR3 reads TGCAGTGCAAGACTAGCGGGATCCGGGGAGCTGTTTTTT.